Listed below are T cell receptor beta chains from one sample, sequenced in a study of blood T cell repertoires in COVID-19. Data came from immunoSEQ multiplex PCR; TCRdb stores just in-frame clones and leaves some out. The data contain 350,000 or so clones, roughly nine tenths of them singletons. Sample: peripheral blood. These receptors came from a woman aged 55-69 years with COVID-19, enrolled during active disease. CDR3s include the opening cysteine and the closing phenylalanine or tryptophan. Each record gives: V gene, J gene, clone size, D gene, CDR3 DNA, CDR3 protein. D genes are given only for firm matches. Only part of the rows carry a size: once, few, many, or a class if the clone is expanded.

V: TRBV5-4; J: TRBJ2-5; size: .; D: TRBD2; DNA: TGTGCCAGCAGCTCGACTAGCGGGGGGGCGGGTGAGACCCAGTACTTC; CDR3: CASSSTSGGAGETQYF
V: TRBV2; J: TRBJ1-2; size: .; D: TRBD1; DNA: TGTGCCAGCAGGACAGGGGGCGCCTATGGCTACACCTTC; CDR3: CASRTGGAYGYTF
V: TRBV6-5; J: TRBJ2-5; size: .; D: .; DNA: TGTGCCAGCAGTTCCGGACTGTTACAAGAGACCCAGTACTTC; CDR3: CASSSGLLQETQYF
V: TRBV6-1; J: TRBJ1-5; size: .; D: TRBD1; DNA: TGTGCCAGCAGTGAACCGGGACAGCTATCGCCCCAGCATTTT; CDR3: CASSEPGQLSPQHF
V: TRBV10-3; J: TRBJ1-2; size: .; D: .; DNA: TGTGCCATCAGGGCCACAGGGTATAGCTACACCTTC; CDR3: CAIRATGYSYTF
V: TRBV11-3; J: TRBJ2-3; size: .; D: TRBD1; DNA: TGTGCCAGCAGCCACCGGGACAGGGGGCTGGATACGCAGTATTTT; CDR3: CASSHRDRGLDTQYF
V: TRBV5-1; J: TRBJ1-1; size: .; D: TRBD1; DNA: TGCGCCAGCAGTGAAGGACAGGGCATGAATATGTTAGCTTTCTTT; CDR3: CASSEGQGMNMLAFF
V: TRBV6-2/TRBV6-3; J: TRBJ1-1; size: .; D: TRBD1; DNA: TGTGCCAGCAGTCCAAGGGGGCGCGGCACTGAAGCTTTCTTT; CDR3: CASSPRGRGTEAFF
V: TRBV27; J: TRBJ2-2; size: .; D: TRBD2; DNA: TGTGCCAGCGGAACCGGGACTAAGAACACCGGGGAGCTGTTTTTT; CDR3: CASGTGTKNTGELFF
V: TRBV5-1; J: TRBJ2-7; size: .; D: TRBD1; DNA: TGCGCCAGCAGCTTGAGGACAGGGGGATTCTACGAGCAGTACTTC; CDR3: CASSLRTGGFYEQYF
V: TRBV4-2; J: TRBJ1-3; size: .; D: TRBD1; DNA: TGTGCCAGCAGCCGACAGGGGAACACCATATATTTT; CDR3: CASSRQGNTIYF
V: TRBV7-8; J: TRBJ1-3; size: .; D: TRBD1; DNA: TGTGCCAGCAGCTTAGTGAACAGGGGGCTTGGAAACACCATATATTTT; CDR3: CASSLVNRGLGNTIYF
V: TRBV7-9; J: TRBJ2-3; size: .; D: .; DNA: TGTGCCAGCAGCTTCGCGGGGAGCACAGATACGCAGTATTTT; CDR3: CASSFAGSTDTQYF
V: TRBV7-3; J: TRBJ2-5; size: .; D: .; DNA: TGTGCCAGCAGCCCCCTCCACCAAGAGACCCAGTACTTC; CDR3: CASSPLHQETQYF
V: TRBV6-5; J: TRBJ1-2; size: .; D: TRBD1; DNA: TGTGCCAGCAGTCGACAGGGCACCTATGGCTACACCTTC; CDR3: CASSRQGTYGYTF
V: TRBV19; J: TRBJ1-4; size: .; D: TRBD1; DNA: TGTGCCAGTAGTATACAACAGGGGAAGACTAATGAAAAACTGTTTTTT; CDR3: CASSIQQGKTNEKLFF
V: TRBV19; J: TRBJ1-2; size: .; D: TRBD1; DNA: TGTGCCAGTAGTAAGACAGGGTTATATGGCTACACCTTC; CDR3: CASSKTGLYGYTF
V: TRBV18; J: TRBJ1-1; size: .; D: TRBD1; DNA: TGTGCCAGCTCCCTTATGGATACTCGAACAGGGGCTAGTTGGACTGAAGCTTTCTTT; CDR3: CASSLMDTRTGASWTEAFF
V: TRBV6-5; J: TRBJ2-7; size: .; D: TRBD1; DNA: TGTGCCACACGGGACAGGCCTTCCTACGAGCAGTACTTC; CDR3: CATRDRPSYEQYF
V: TRBV3-1/TRBV3-2; J: TRBJ2-5; size: .; D: TRBD2; DNA: TGTGCCAGCAGCCCTGGACTAGCGGGGGGGCTGGGGGAGACCCAGTACTTC; CDR3: CASSPGLAGGLGETQYF
V: TRBV3-1/TRBV3-2; J: TRBJ2-6; size: many; D: .; DNA: TGTGCCAGCAGCCAAGTAACAGCGGTCGGGGCCAACGTCCTGACTTTC; CDR3: CASSQVTAVGANVLTF
V: TRBV5-6; J: TRBJ2-7; size: .; D: TRBD1; DNA: TGTGCCAGCAGCTGGCTAGCCGGGACAGGGTACTACGAGCAGTACTTC; CDR3: CASSWLAGTGYYEQYF
V: TRBV6-6; J: TRBJ1-2; size: few; D: .; DNA: TGTGCCAGCAGTTCCCGGGAGGCCGATGGCTACACCTTC; CDR3: CASSSREADGYTF
V: TRBV19; J: TRBJ1-5; size: .; D: .; DNA: TGTGCCAGTAGTAGAGGACATTATAGCAATCAGCCCCAGCATTTT; CDR3: CASSRGHYSNQPQHF
V: TRBV19; J: TRBJ1-1; size: .; D: .; DNA: TGTGCCAGTAGTACCCCAGGGTCCCCTGGCACTGAAGCTTTCTTT; CDR3: CASSTPGSPGTEAFF
V: TRBV10-1; J: TRBJ2-3; size: .; D: .; DNA: TGCGCCAGCAACGGTAGCAGCAAACGCACAGATACGCAGTATTTT; CDR3: CASNGSSKRTDTQYF
V: TRBV19; J: TRBJ1-1; size: .; D: TRBD1; DNA: TGTGCCAGTAGTAGAAGGACAGGTGGGGTGAACACTGAAGCTTTCTTT; CDR3: CASSRRTGGVNTEAFF
V: TRBV11-2; J: TRBJ1-6; size: .; D: .; DNA: TGTGCCAGCAGCTTAAGGGCCGGGAGCTCCTATAATTCACCCCTCCACTTT; CDR3: CASSLRAGSSYNSPLHF
V: TRBV4-1; J: TRBJ1-2; size: .; D: .; DNA: TGCGCCAGCAGCCAAGTATCAGGGGACTATGGCTACACCTTC; CDR3: CASSQVSGDYGYTF
V: TRBV5-1; J: TRBJ1-4; size: .; D: TRBD1; DNA: TGCGCCAGCAGCTTGGGACAGGGGGCGGAAAAACTGTTTTTT; CDR3: CASSLGQGAEKLFF
V: TRBV7-9; J: TRBJ2-7; size: .; D: TRBD1; DNA: TGTGCCAGCAGCTTAGCGCAGGGGACAGGGAACTACGAGCAGTACTTC; CDR3: CASSLAQGTGNYEQYF
V: TRBV29-1; J: TRBJ2-3; size: .; D: TRBD2; DNA: TGCAGCGTTGAAGCCTTAGGGTGGACTAGCGGTAGCACAGATACGCAGTATTTT; CDR3: CSVEALGWTSGSTDTQYF
V: TRBV29-1; J: TRBJ2-2; size: .; D: .; DNA: TGCAGCGTTGAAGATGGGGCAGGCGTCGCCACCGGGGAGCTGTTTTTT; CDR3: CSVEDGAGVATGELFF
V: TRBV7-6; J: TRBJ2-3; size: .; D: TRBD2; DNA: TGTGCCAGCAGCTTAGTTAGTCTAGCGGGGGTCGCAGATACGCAGTATTTT; CDR3: CASSLVSLAGVADTQYF
V: TRBV30; J: TRBJ2-3; size: .; D: .; DNA: TGTGCCTGGTCACAGGGTCACACAGATACGCAGTATTTT; CDR3: CAWSQGHTDTQYF
V: TRBV19; J: TRBJ1-2; size: .; D: TRBD1; DNA: TGTGCCAGTAGTATAGTATTTCGGCAGGGGGCTAACTATGGCTACACCTTC; CDR3: CASSIVFRQGANYGYTF
V: TRBV2; J: TRBJ1-1; size: .; D: TRBD1; DNA: TGTGCCAGCAAGGACAGGGGGTCGAGGAACACTGAAGCTTTCTTT; CDR3: CASKDRGSRNTEAFF
V: TRBV15; J: TRBJ2-3; size: .; D: TRBD2; DNA: TGTGCCACCAGCAGAACGGGGGGAGTTTTAGGTAGGGATACGCAGTATTTT; CDR3: CATSRTGGVLGRDTQYF
V: TRBV5-1; J: TRBJ2-1; size: .; D: TRBD1; DNA: TGCGCCAGCAGCTGGGGGACAGGGGGCAATGAGCAGTTCTTC; CDR3: CASSWGTGGNEQFF
V: TRBV19; J: TRBJ1-5; size: .; D: .; DNA: TGTGCCAGTAGTATATGGGGCTCGATGGGTAGCAATCAGCCCCAGCATTTT; CDR3: CASSIWGSMGSNQPQHF